This is a list of T cell receptor beta chains from one sample in a study of T cells in localized non-small cell lung cancer. The repertoire was sequenced with immunoSEQ multiplex PCR; TCRdb's copy has only in-frame clones and lacks some. The table has about 70,000 clones, 80% to 90% seen once. The sample was peripheral blood, taken before any cancer treatment. The receptors derive from a male donor at least 60 years old with stage III squamous cell lung carcinoma. Each CDR3 is given with its conserved first and last residue. The order of the fields is D gene, J gene, V gene, clone size, CDR3 length, CDR3 DNA, CDR3 protein. A D gene is named only where the DNA matches it firmly. Clone size appears in some rows only: once, few, many, or a class for an expanded clone.

.,TRBJ1-1,TRBV19,.,14,TGTGCCAGTAGTATTCGGGGCGGCGGCACTGAAGCTTTCTTT,CASSIRGGGTEAFF
.,TRBJ2-5,TRBV15,.,15,TGTGCCACCAGCAACGGCGGGGCCAGGGGAGAGACCCAGTACTTC,CATSNGGARGETQYF
TRBD1,TRBJ2-5,TRBV4-2,.,16,TGTGCCAGCAGCCAGGATCGGGACAGGGGAAGGGGGACCCAGTACTTC,CASSQDRDRGRGTQYF
.,TRBJ1-4,TRBV5-1,.,13,TGCGCCAGTGGGTCCCAGGGAGGTGAAAAACTGTTTTTT,CASGSQGGEKLFF
TRBD1,TRBJ2-2,TRBV19,.,16,TGTGCCAGTAGTATAGTTACCGGGACAGGGTCCGGGGAGCTGTTTTTT,CASSIVTGTGSGELFF
.,TRBJ2-1,TRBV7-2,.,16,TGTGCCAGCAGCTCACCCAGGGGGGGCCTAGGGGATGAGCAGTTCTTC,CASSSPRGGLGDEQFF
TRBD2,TRBJ2-3,TRBV7-2,.,15,TGTGCCAGCAGCCCCCAGCGGGGGAGCCCAGATACGCAGTATTTT,CASSPQRGSPDTQYF
.,TRBJ2-1,TRBV6-5,.,15,TGTGCCAGCAGCACCTACAGGGAATCCTACAATGAGCAGTTCTTC,CASSTYRESYNEQFF
TRBD2,TRBJ2-1,TRBV4-3,.,14,TGCGCCAGCAGCCTAGGGGAAAGGCGGGGGGAGCAGTTCTTC,CASSLGERRGEQFF
TRBD2,TRBJ2-7,TRBV6-5,.,14,TGTGCCAGCCGACTAGCGGGGGGCACATACGAGCAGTACTTC,CASRLAGGTYEQYF
TRBD2,TRBJ2-1,TRBV19,.,14,TGTGCCAGTAGACCTAGCGGACCTTACAATGAGCAGTTCTTC,CASRPSGPYNEQFF
.,TRBJ1-6,TRBV5-4,.,17,TGTGCCAGCAGCTTGATGGAAGGGATAGAGAGGAATTCACCCCTCCACTTT,CASSLMEGIERNSPLHF
.,TRBJ1-6,TRBV19,few,15,TGTGCCAGTAGTATAATCCGGGTAGGAAATTCACCCCTCCACTTT,CASSIIRVGNSPLHF
TRBD1,TRBJ1-2,TRBV6-1,.,14,TGTGCCAGCACCCGACAGGGGGTAAACTATGGCTACACCTTC,CASTRQGVNYGYTF
TRBD2,TRBJ2-1,TRBV18,.,16,TGTGCCAGCTCACCCCTTAGCGGGGCCCCCTACAATGAGCAGTTCTTC,CASSPLSGAPYNEQFF
.,TRBJ1-1,TRBV6-5,.,13,TGTGCCAGCAGTAACCGACAGAACACTGAAGCTTTCTTT,CASSNRQNTEAFF
TRBD2,TRBJ2-3,TRBV5-4,.,14,TGTGCCAGCAGCTCTGGACTAGCGTCAGATACGCAGTATTTT,CASSSGLASDTQYF
.,TRBJ2-2,TRBV29-1,.,15,TGCAGCGTTGCAAGGGAGACGGCGAACACCGGGGAGCTGTTTTTT,CSVARETANTGELFF
.,TRBJ1-5,TRBV23-1,.,17,TGCGCCAGCAGTCAGTCCAAGGAGAAAACAGGGCGTCAGCCCCAGCATTTT,CASSQSKEKTGRQPQHF
.,TRBJ2-5,TRBV7-8,.,10,TGTGCCAGCTCCTCCGGGACCCAGTACTTC,CASSSGTQYF
.,TRBJ2-2,TRBV7-7,.,14,TGTGCTAGCAGCTATAGGACATCCACCGGGGAGCTGTTTTTT,CASSYRTSTGELFF
.,TRBJ1-4,TRBV27,once,13,TGTGCCAGCAGTTTTGCGGCTAATGAAAAACTGTTTTTT,CASSFAANEKLFF
.,TRBJ1-2,TRBV29-1,.,11,TGCAGCGTTGACCCTCAATATGGCTACACCTTC,CSVDPQYGYTF
TRBD2,TRBJ2-2,TRBV4-3,.,17,TGCGCCAGCAGCCGCCTAGCGGGGGGCCGGAACACCGGGGAGCTGTTTTTT,CASSRLAGGRNTGELFF
.,TRBJ2-2,TRBV7-2,.,15,TGTGCCAGCGGACTCAGGGGAGCGAACACCGGGGAGCTGTTTTTT,CASGLRGANTGELFF
TRBD1,TRBJ1-2,TRBV4-2,few,14,TGTGCCAGCAGCCAAGAAGGGGGCATAAATGGCTACACCTTC,CASSQEGGINGYTF
.,TRBJ2-1,TRBV6-6,.,15,TGTGCCAGCAGTTACTCGCTACAGGCGGAGGATGAGCAGTTCTTC,CASSYSLQAEDEQFF
.,TRBJ2-1,TRBV12-5,.,10,TGTGCTATTGGTCACAATGAGCAGTTCTTC,CAIGHNEQFF
.,TRBJ1-2,TRBV7-9,few,16,TGTGCCAGCAGCCAAATGGGGAGCGTGAGTGGGTATGGCTACACCTTC,CASSQMGSVSGYGYTF
.,TRBJ1-1,TRBV16,.,17,TGTGCCAGTAGCCACTTCGACCTTTTTCCCATGAACACTGAAGCTTTCTTT,CASSHFDLFPMNTEAFF
.,TRBJ2-3,TRBV27,.,13,TGTGCCAGCAGTTTTCTTCGCACAGATACGCAGTATTTT,CASSFLRTDTQYF
TRBD1,TRBJ2-7,TRBV7-9,.,13,TGTGCCGACGGTCCCGGGACAGGGGGCGAGCAGTACTTC,CADGPGTGGEQYF
.,TRBJ2-6,TRBV5-4,.,14,TGTGCCAGCAGCTTGTACTCTGGGGCCAACGTCCTGACTTTC,CASSLYSGANVLTF
.,TRBJ2-3,TRBV7-6,.,14,TGTGCCAGCAGCCGAGAGGGGGGGAAGGGTACGCAGTATTTT,CASSREGGKGTQYF
.,TRBJ1-5,TRBV5-6,.,13,TGTGCCAGCAGCTCAGGAAGAGATCAGCCCCAGCATTTT,CASSSGRDQPQHF